This TCR beta chain is from a study of T cell repertoires in cytomegalovirus infection. Across the whole study: Indications of both CMV infection and matching HLA type were provided by public TCR beta signatures.

This clonotype is a singleton in its sample. Its antigen is still unknown. The CDR3 has 13 amino acids. Trimming cost V 6 bases and J 7 bases, with 12 bases left between them. TCRdb re-called the reads through MiXCR, storing one row per CDR3 protein. The sample yields 200,000 to 300,000 distinct CDR3 sequences, approximately 9.2% seen once. Findings and limits, study-wide: Ex vivo, HLA-C-restricted CMV-specific TCR beta clonotypes prevailed over the rest of the response.

V is TRBV12-3 or TRBV12-4 and J is TRBJ1-4; possibly TRBD1 for D (6 bases). The receptor's source is a human donor in good health (CMV status not recorded). Some clones in this sample may be carry-over from other donors' samples. The specimen was PBMCs. The CDR3 DNA is TGTGCCAGCAGGGCGACAGGCTTTGAAAAACTGTTTTTT. Its protein is CASRATGFEKLFF.